This is a list of T cell receptor beta chains from one sample in a study of blood T cell repertoires in COVID-19. TCRdb's copy holds only in-frame clones and misses some; the assay was immunoSEQ multiplex PCR. The table has some 200,000 clones, approximately 84% seen once; the top ten hold roughly 2.4%. Sequenced: peripheral blood. All receptors come from a woman aged 55 to 70 with acute or convalescent COVID-19. Each CDR3 is given with its conserved first and last residue.

v_gene: TRBV11-2
j_gene: TRBJ2-2
CDR3aa: CASSLIQGSGGELFF

v_gene: TRBV5-1
j_gene: TRBJ1-3
CDR3aa: CASSLWGDQGNTIYF

v_gene: TRBV7-3
j_gene: TRBJ2-1
CDR3aa: CASSSPTSGGNYNEQFF

v_gene: TRBV3-1/TRBV3-2
j_gene: TRBJ2-3
CDR3aa: CASSRLAGGPDTQYF

v_gene: TRBV28
j_gene: TRBJ1-5
CDR3aa: CASSLTGNQPQHF

v_gene: TRBV5-1
j_gene: TRBJ2-3
CDR3aa: CASSTRTGVGSDTQYF

v_gene: TRBV19
j_gene: TRBJ1-1
CDR3aa: CASSMYSAVNTEAFF

v_gene: TRBV9
j_gene: TRBJ1-1
CDR3aa: CASSAHRGNAEAFF

v_gene: TRBV29-1
j_gene: TRBJ2-7
CDR3aa: CSVTSGGASEQYF

v_gene: TRBV7-2
j_gene: TRBJ2-7
CDR3aa: CASSPTDTGGEQYF

v_gene: TRBV29-1
j_gene: TRBJ1-2
CDR3aa: CSVATRGKTDHGYTF

v_gene: TRBV3-1/TRBV3-2
j_gene: TRBJ1-2
CDR3aa: CASSPTAGRHGYTF

v_gene: TRBV25-1
j_gene: TRBJ2-6
CDR3aa: CASSQGGSSGANVLTF

v_gene: TRBV3-1/TRBV3-2
j_gene: TRBJ1-2
CDR3aa: CASSQGLSYGYTF

v_gene: TRBV9
j_gene: TRBJ1-2
CDR3aa: CASSGGPGQGGSGYTF

v_gene: TRBV5-1
j_gene: TRBJ1-6
CDR3aa: CASSLGAPNSPLHF

v_gene: TRBV12-3/TRBV12-4
j_gene: TRBJ2-1
CDR3aa: CASSFQEYNEQFF

v_gene: TRBV4-1
j_gene: TRBJ2-7
CDR3aa: CASSQDAPGPYEQYF

v_gene: TRBV5-4
j_gene: TRBJ2-3
CDR3aa: CASRRLPLPDTQYF

v_gene: TRBV30
j_gene: TRBJ1-1
CDR3aa: CAWRQQTAIEAFF

v_gene: TRBV10-3
j_gene: TRBJ2-7
CDR3aa: CAISETDRGEQYF

v_gene: TRBV5-4
j_gene: TRBJ2-3
CDR3aa: CASSPRTSGVSDTQYF

v_gene: TRBV28
j_gene: TRBJ1-1
CDR3aa: CASRPDRANTEAFF

v_gene: TRBV5-1
j_gene: TRBJ2-3
CDR3aa: CASSLAGGFTDTQYF

v_gene: TRBV30
j_gene: TRBJ1-2
CDR3aa: CAWSFSPGQGYGYTF

v_gene: TRBV7-3
j_gene: TRBJ2-5
CDR3aa: CASSLKRGGIETQYF

v_gene: TRBV30
j_gene: TRBJ2-3
CDR3aa: CAWSVVGGAADTQYF

v_gene: TRBV7-2
j_gene: TRBJ2-2
CDR3aa: CASSFHGNTGELFF

v_gene: TRBV3-1/TRBV3-2
j_gene: TRBJ2-5
CDR3aa: CASRTGYQETQYF

v_gene: TRBV18
j_gene: TRBJ1-2
CDR3aa: CASSPYSGTANYGYTF

v_gene: TRBV29-1
j_gene: TRBJ1-2
CDR3aa: CSVEFVEAPPNYGYTF

v_gene: TRBV7-9
j_gene: TRBJ2-7
CDR3aa: CASSQTEGAVYEQYF

v_gene: TRBV20-1
j_gene: TRBJ1-1
CDR3aa: CSVEWGDWAFF

v_gene: TRBV5-1
j_gene: TRBJ1-6
CDR3aa: CASSWGLNSPLHF

v_gene: TRBV5-6
j_gene: TRBJ1-3
CDR3aa: CASSSYGGNSGNTIYF

v_gene: TRBV27
j_gene: TRBJ1-2
CDR3aa: CASIQYSGGYTF

v_gene: TRBV5-1
j_gene: TRBJ1-2
CDR3aa: CASSPGTGANYGYTF

v_gene: TRBV6-2/TRBV6-3
j_gene: TRBJ1-5
CDR3aa: CASSALRGGNQPQHF

v_gene: TRBV6-2/TRBV6-3
j_gene: TRBJ2-3
CDR3aa: CASSYGGLEYF

v_gene: TRBV12-3/TRBV12-4
j_gene: TRBJ1-6
CDR3aa: CASWDRYSPLHF